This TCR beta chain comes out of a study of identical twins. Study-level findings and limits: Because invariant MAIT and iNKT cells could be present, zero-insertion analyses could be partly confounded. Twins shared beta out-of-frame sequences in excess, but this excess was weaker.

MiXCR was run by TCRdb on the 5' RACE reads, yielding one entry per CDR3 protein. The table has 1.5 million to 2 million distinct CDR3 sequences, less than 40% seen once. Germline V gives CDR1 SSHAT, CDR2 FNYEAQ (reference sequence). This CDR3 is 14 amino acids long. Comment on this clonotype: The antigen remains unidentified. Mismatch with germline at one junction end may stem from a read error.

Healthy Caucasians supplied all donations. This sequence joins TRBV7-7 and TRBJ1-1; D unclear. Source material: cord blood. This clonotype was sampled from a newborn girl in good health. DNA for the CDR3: TGTGCTAGCAGCTTAGCGCCGACGGACACTGAAGCTTTCTTT. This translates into CASSLAPTDTEAFF.